These T cell receptor beta chains were read from a single sample in a study of response to subunit inactivated influenza vaccine. TCRdb used MiXCR to reprocess the RT-PCR reads, holding one entry per CDR3 protein. The profile shows about 780,000 distinct CDR3 sequences, approximately 17% of them singletons. Sequences were derived from PBMCs from blood, sampled more than 4 days after vaccination. These receptors were obtained from a man aged 45-65 years who received an inactivated influenza vaccine. Both conserved end residues are part of each CDR3. A D gene is named only where the DNA matches it firmly. Size values are once, few and many counts, or a class for expanded clones, and some rows have none.

few,TRBJ2-7,TRBV20-1,.,CSARDVAGGGYEQYF,TGCAGTGCTAGAGATGTAGCAGGGGGAGGATACGAGCAGTACTTC
.,TRBJ2-7,TRBV20-1,TRBD1,CSAHGQGQNSYEQYF,TGCAGTGCCCACGGACAGGGGCAGAACTCCTACGAGCAGTACTTC
few,TRBJ2-2,TRBV28,.,CAGRTVNTGELFF,TGTGCTGGGAGGACCGTGAACACCGGGGAGCTGTTTTTT
many,TRBJ2-7,TRBV20-1,TRBD2,CSARDLAAYEQYF,TGCAGTGCTAGAGACCTAGCGGCCTACGAGCAGTACTTC
.,TRBJ2-1,TRBV20-1,.,CSASPGVENEQFF,TGCAGTGCTAGTCCCGGGGTGGAAAATGAGCAGTTCTTC
.,TRBJ1-2,TRBV20-1,.,CSAKSGNGYTF,TGCAGTGCTAAGTCGGGAAATGGCTACACCTTC
.,TRBJ1-2,TRBV4-1,.,CASSQGQWTVNYGYTF,TGCGCCAGCAGCCAAGGGCAGTGGACGGTTAACTATGGCTACACCTTC
few,TRBJ1-1,TRBV7-9,TRBD1,CASSLYSDRRNTEAFF,TGTGCCAGCAGCTTATACTCGGACAGGCGGAACACTGAAGCTTTCTTT
few,TRBJ2-7,TRBV28,.,CASSLLGRVRAYEQYF,TGTGCCAGCAGTTTACTGGGAAGGGTTAGGGCCTACGAGCAGTACTTC
.,TRBJ1-1,TRBV5-1,.,CASSLELSPNTEAFF,TGCGCCAGCAGCTTGGAGTTAAGCCCTAACACTGAAGCTTTCTTT
few,TRBJ2-5,TRBV5-1,.,CASSFDPGGTQYF,TGCGCCAGCAGCTTCGATCCCGGTGGGACCCAGTACTTC
few,TRBJ1-2,TRBV3-1,TRBD1,CASSHPTGPVQRQTQGLSGYTF,TGTGCCAGCAGCCATCCAACTGGGCCCGTTCAGCGGCAAACACAGGGGTTATCTGGCTACACCTTC
few,TRBJ2-5,TRBV20-1,.,CSARESRKTETQYF,TGCAGTGCTAGGGAAAGTCGGAAAACGGAGACCCAGTACTTC
few,TRBJ2-3,TRBV7-7,.,CASSQGPIQDTQYF,TGTGCCAGCAGCCAAGGCCCTATTCAAGATACGCAGTATTTT
.,TRBJ1-1,TRBV27,.,CASTITEAFF,TGTGCCAGCACGATCACTGAAGCTTTCTTT
few,TRBJ2-2,TRBV4-1,.,CASRERTDNRELFF,TGCGCCAGCAGGGAGAGGACAGACAACCGGGAGCTGTTTTTT
.,TRBJ2-2,TRBV10-3,.,CAISDNGVNTGELFF,TGTGCCATCAGTGATAACGGGGTTAACACCGGGGAGCTGTTTTTT
.,TRBJ1-4,TRBV5-6,.,CASSPVNRNEKLFF,TGTGCCAGCAGCCCTGTGAACAGGAATGAAAAACTGTTTTTT
.,TRBJ1-2,TRBV5-1,.,CASSLGGTGNGYTF,TGCGCCAGCAGCTTGGGGGGTACAGGGAACGGCTACACCTTC
.,TRBJ2-5,TRBV20-1,.,CSALTGSGFETQYF,TGCAGTGCTTTAACCGGGTCAGGGTTTGAGACCCAGTACTTC
few,TRBJ2-7,TRBV27,TRBD1,CASRGVPGQGAQYEQYF,TGTGCCAGCAGAGGGGTCCCGGGACAGGGGGCGCAGTACGAGCAGTACTTC
.,TRBJ2-3,TRBV10-3,.,CAISSAGSDTQYF,TGTGCCATCAGCAGCGCGGGATCCGATACGCAGTATTTT
.,TRBJ2-7,TRBV27,.,CASSLWAGEGYEQYF,TGTGCCAGCAGTTTATGGGCAGGGGAGGGCTACGAGCAGTACTTC
.,TRBJ1-3,TRBV7-9,.,CASSPSGQNTGNTIYF,TGTGCCAGCAGCCCAAGCGGACAGAATACTGGAAACACCATATATTTT
.,TRBJ2-7,TRBV15,.,CATSRRAGGSDEQYF,TGTGCCACCAGCAGACGGGCAGGGGGGAGTGACGAGCAGTACTTC
few,TRBJ2-3,TRBV4-1,TRBD2,CASSQDRGGTHTDTQYF,TGCGCCAGCAGCCAAGATCGGGGGGGGACCCACACAGATACGCAGTATTTT
.,TRBJ1-2,TRBV7-2,TRBD1,CASSYGQGSYGYTF,TGTGCCAGCAGCTACGGACAGGGGAGCTATGGCTACACCTTC